These 10 T cell receptor beta chains were sequenced from one sample in a study of PD-1 blockade in classical Hodgkin lymphoma. Indicated time point: cycle 4 day 1 (C4D1), after 6 weeks of nivolumab. Exposure to brentuximab vedotin varied, and each patient had relapsed following autologous stem cell transplantation. Assay used: immunoSEQ multiplex PCR; TCRdb lists only in-frame clones, some missing. The profile covers about 17,000 clones, with about 71% appearing a single time and almost 8% taken by the ten largest. The sample consisted of peripheral blood mononuclear cells (PBMCs), taken before the fourth cycle of nivolumab. All receptors derive from a human donor with classical Hodgkin lymphoma.

The J gene is TRBJ2-5, the V gene TRBV29-1, with TRBD2 matching 7 bases. Trimming at V came to 6 bases and at J to 4 bases, leaving 5 bases not matched to a gene. The CDR3 has 12 amino acids. CDR1 and CDR2 (germline): SQVTM, ANQGSEA. CDR3 residues: CSVVERGETQYF. DNA of the CDR3: TGCAGCGTGGTCGAGCGGGGAGAGACCCAGTACTTC. Full variable domain (rest looked up from reference TRBV29-1 and TRBJ2-5): SAVISQKPSRDICQRGTSLTIQCQVDSQVTMMFWYRQQPGQSLTLIATANQGSEATYESGFVIDKFPISRPNLTFSTLTVSNMSPEDSSIYLCSVVERGETQYFGPGTRLLVL.

V and J are TRBV6-1 and TRBJ2-1; TRBD2 aligns across 8 bases. The CDR3 totals 14 residues. CDR1 and CDR2 (germline): MNHNS, SASEGT. Trimming cost V 2 bases and J 4 bases; bases outside gene matches: 1. CDR3 residues: CASSESGSYNEQFF. Written as DNA, the CDR3 is TGTGCCAGCAGTGAAAGCGGGAGTTACAATGAGCAGTTCTTC.

The rearrangement joins TRBV5-1 to TRBJ1-1; maybe TRBD1 (5 bases). This CDR3 spans 15 amino acids. Germline V CDR1 and CDR2: SGHRS, YFSETQ. The germline V and J ends were trimmed by 2 bases and 2 bases, with 13 bases remaining between them. The CDR3 spells CASSFSPGQNTEAFF. The CDR3 region has the DNA TGCGCCAGCAGCTTTTCGCCAGGACAAAACACTGAAGCTTTCTTT.

The rearrangement joins TRBV29-1 to TRBJ2-7; TRBD1 aligns across 8 bases. Per the germline V gene, CDR1 is SQVTM and CDR2 is ANQGSEA. The V gene end was trimmed by 6 bases and the J gene end by 2 bases; junction bases not matched to a gene: 6. The CDR3 is 13 residues long. The CDR3 nucleotides are TGCAGCGTCAACGGACAGGGCCCCTACGAGCAGTACTTC. This codes for CSVNGQGPYEQYF.

The rearrangement joins TRBV10-3 to TRBJ2-7; D may be TRBD1 (6 bases). The CDR3 runs to 13 residues. V lost 6 bases and J lost 3, with 12 bases in between. Germline loops: CDR1 ENHRY, CDR2 SYGVKD. The CDR3 sequence is CAISETGIYEQYF. CDR3 DNA sequence: TGTGCCATCAGCGAAACAGGGATCTACGAGCAGTACTTC.

The chain carries TRBV5-8 and TRBJ1-1; D is undetermined. Germline V gene sequence: CDR1 SGHTS, CDR2 YDEGEE. V dropped 1 base and J dropped 6 bases, with 7 bases sitting between them. This CDR3 comprises 12 residues. CDR3 sequence (DNA): TGTGCCAGCAGCTTGAGAACAGCTGAAGCTTTCTTT. Translating it yields CASSLRTAEAFF.

The genes are TRBV11-3 and TRBJ2-3; D gene unclear. CDR3 length: 13 residues. The ends were cut back, 4 bases at V and 4 bases at J, with 9 bases in the middle. Looked up from germline, CDR1 is SGHNT and CDR2 is YENEEA. The CDR3 bases are TGTGCCAGCAGCTACGCTGGGGCAGATACGCAGTATTTT. As protein: CASSYAGADTQYF. Full variable domain (outside the CDR3, taken from reference TRBV11-3 and TRBJ2-3): EAGVVQSPRYKIIEKKQPVAFWCNPISGHNTLYWYLQNLGQGPELLIRYENEEAVDDSQLPKDRFSAERLKGVDSTLKIQPAELGDSAVYLCASSYAGADTQYFGPGTRLTVL.

This sequence joins TRBV7-8 and TRBJ2-1; perhaps TRBD1 as D (6 bases). The CDR3 runs to 16 residues. Germline V gene data show CDR1 as SGHVS and CDR2 as FQNEAQ. Trimming left V 3 bases short and J 0 bases short, with 12 bases between. The CDR3 is CASSFLGASSYNEQFF. The CDR3 coding sequence is TGTGCCAGCAGCTTTCTGGGGGCGAGCTCCTACAATGAGCAGTTCTTC.

DNA of the CDR3: TGTGCCAGCAGCTTGGGCGGGAGTGGGGCAGATACGCAGTATTTT. The encoded protein is CASSLGGSGADTQYF. The rearrangement joins TRBV5-5 to TRBJ2-3, with 7 bases that match TRBD2. The germline gives CDR1 SGHKS, CDR2 YYEKEE (reference sequence). Trimming cost V 0 bases and J 4 bases; bases outside gene matches: 5. The CDR3 has 15 amino acids.

This sequence joins TRBV27 and TRBJ1-2, with 10 bases identical to TRBD1. There are 15 residues in the CDR3. The junction had 6 bases not matched to a gene; V was cut back by 3 bases and J by 5 bases. Germline assignment: CDR1 MNHEY and CDR2 SMNVEV (reference sequence). CDR3 sequence reads: CASSFRDRGLYGYTF. The CDR3, as DNA: TGTGCCAGCAGTTTCCGGGACAGGGGTCTTTATGGCTACACCTTC.